A selection of T cell receptor beta chains follows, all from one sample in a study of T cell changes during pregnancy in multiple sclerosis. The protocol was immunoSEQ multiplex PCR, while the TCRdb copy is restricted to in-frame clones and leaves out a portion. The sample has roughly 35,000 clones; 90% are singletons. The specimen was CD8+ T cells from peripheral blood mononuclear cells, collected in the first trimester of pregnancy. All receptors come from a female donor with multiple sclerosis, enrolled in a pregnancy study. CDR3s leave out the opening cysteine and the closing phenylalanine or tryptophan.

v_gene: TRBV7-9
CDR3aa: ASSVGQPYEQY

v_gene: TRBV2
CDR3aa: ASSEWLSNTEAF

v_gene: TRBV29-1
CDR3aa: SVTLAGRTDTQY

v_gene: TRBV6-5
CDR3aa: ASSPTSTGELF

v_gene: TRBV15
CDR3aa: ATSRTRDGALGETQY

v_gene: TRBV28
CDR3aa: ASRLSLLHSFYGYT

v_gene: TRBV6-5
CDR3aa: ASSYTAGGGLY

v_gene: TRBV7-6
CDR3aa: ASSPDRVGDEQY

v_gene: TRBV27
CDR3aa: ASSFLDSSYEQY

v_gene: TRBV27
CDR3aa: ASNRWAGDYEQY

v_gene: TRBV15
CDR3aa: ATSRDRGFPEAF

v_gene: TRBV27
CDR3aa: ASSPPGQGIYGYT

v_gene: TRBV5-6
CDR3aa: ASSLGAGSYEQY

v_gene: TRBV11-2
CDR3aa: ASRPQGSEAF

v_gene: TRBV5-4
CDR3aa: ASSLLTDYYGYT

v_gene: TRBV21-1
CDR3aa: ASGDRDSNQPQH

v_gene: TRBV28
CDR3aa: ASRGTSGNNEQF

v_gene: TRBV7-9
CDR3aa: ASSFYPGQVSSEQY

v_gene: TRBV6-1
CDR3aa: ASRGQSSYEQY

v_gene: TRBV9
CDR3aa: ASSLGGGTNIQY

v_gene: TRBV7-9
CDR3aa: AIGALGIYEQY

v_gene: TRBV19
CDR3aa: ASSISAGLHTEAF

v_gene: TRBV5-4
CDR3aa: ASSMSGAGFTSGQF

v_gene: TRBV27
CDR3aa: ASSGQGSIGYT

v_gene: TRBV27
CDR3aa: ASSLGYAGNYGYT

v_gene: TRBV13
CDR3aa: ASSLGLTVPEQY

v_gene: TRBV7-9
CDR3aa: ASSLSPYEQY

v_gene: TRBV7-9
CDR3aa: ASSFGAGGRHEQF

v_gene: TRBV13
CDR3aa: ASSLESSYEQY

v_gene: TRBV28
CDR3aa: ASSLLDFYGYT